This entry lists 10 T cell receptor beta chains sequenced from one sample in a study of OX40 agonist ivuxolimab in advanced cancers. Sequenced by immunoSEQ multiplex PCR; TCRdb stores in-frame clones only, minus some. The table includes 20,000 to 30,000 clones, 65% to 85% detected once. The sequencing used CD4+ or CD8+ T cells sorted from blood, collected in a trial of the OX40 agonist ivuxolimab. The receptors were sampled from an adult with an advanced solid tumor such as melanoma, head and neck, liver or kidney cancer.

The chain links TRBV2 to TRBJ1-2; 8 bases match TRBD1. This CDR3 contains 16 residues. With V trimmed by 5 bases and J by 8 bases, 16 bases remained unmatched. Germline CDR1 reads SNHLY; CDR2 reads FYNNEI. The CDR3 is CASSLQRTGRRGGYTF. The DNA of the CDR3 is TGTGCCAGCAGTCTTCAACGGACAGGGCGGAGAGGAGGCTACACCTTC. Drawing the rest from reference TRBV2 and TRBJ1-2, the complete variable domain is EPEVTQTPSHQVTQMGQEVILRCVPISNHLYFYWYRQILGQKVEFLVSFYNNEISEKSEIFDDQFSVERPDGSNFTLKIRSTKLEDSAMYFCASSLQRTGRRGGYTFGSGTRLTVV.

The rearrangement links TRBV7-3 to TRBJ2-1; 12 positions match TRBD2. This CDR3 is 15 amino acids long. V dropped 5 bases and J dropped 4; count of bases not matched to a gene: 3. Looked up from germline, CDR1 is SGHTA and CDR2 is FQGTGA. CDR3 sequence: CASSLGTSGYNEQFF. The CDR3, as DNA: TGTGCCAGCAGCCTCGGGACTAGCGGGTACAATGAGCAGTTCTTC.

This rearrangement joins TRBV19 to TRBJ2-3; no definite D call. CDR1 and CDR2 (germline): LNHDA, SQIVND (reference sequence). V was shortened by 5 bases and J by 2 bases, with 14 bases between the two germline ends. The CDR3 runs 15 residues. CDR3 residues: CASSPPGHYTDTQYF. DNA of the CDR3: TGTGCCAGTAGTCCTCCTGGGCACTACACAGATACGCAGTATTTT.

The V and J genes are TRBV1 and TRBJ2-4; no DNA check was done on the table's D call, TRBD2. TRBV1 is a known pseudogene. The CDR3 consists of 15 residues. CDR3 nucleotide sequence: TGCACCAGCAGCCCGCCGGGACTAGATAAAAACATTCAGTACTTC. It codes for CTSSPPGLDKNIQYF.

The rearrangement links TRBV9 to TRBJ2-2; a weak D match, TRBD1 (6 bases). CDR3 length: 17 residues. Trimming cost V 1 base and J 0 bases, with 13 bases left between them. From germline, CDR1 is SGDLS and CDR2 YYNGEE. The CDR3: CASSVPRDTANTGELFF. CDR3 DNA sequence: TGTGCCAGCAGCGTACCTCGGGACACCGCGAACACCGGGGAGCTGTTTTTT.

With regard to this clone: Sequence at one end of the junction differs from germline and may be a read error. The chain is built from TRBV6-5 and TRBJ2-7; D ambiguous. The CDR3 totals 14 residues. Germline V gene data show CDR1 as MNHEY and CDR2 as SVGAGI. CDR3 amino acids: CASSYVAGSYKQYF. In DNA, the CDR3 is TGTGCCAGCAGTTACGTGGCCGGCTCCTACAAGCAGTACTTC.

The chain is built from TRBV6-1 and TRBJ1-2, with TRBD1 matching 8 bases. V lost 3 bases to trimming and J lost 4 bases; unmatched junction nucleotides: 7. The CDR3 length is 15 residues. Germline-derived CDR1 and CDR2 are MNHNS and SASEGT. CDR3 residues: CASSESRGLLYGYTF. As DNA, the CDR3 is TGTGCCAGCAGTGAGAGCAGGGGGCTACTCTATGGCTACACCTTC.

The chain employs TRBV6-6 and TRBJ1-2, with D perhaps matching TRBD1 (6 bases). Germline CDR1 reads MNHNY; CDR2 reads SVGAGI (reference sequence). CDR3 length equals 14 residues. With 0 bases removed from V and 3 bases from J, the gap between germline ends came to 8 bases. The CDR3 loop reads CASSYSGQHYGYTF. The CDR3 region has the DNA TGTGCCAGCAGTTACTCAGGACAGCACTATGGCTACACCTTC.

The V and J genes are TRBV6-6 and TRBJ2-7, with a weak D call TRBD2 (5 bases). The V end was cut by 0 bases, the J end by 4 bases, with 10 bases between. Germline-derived CDR1 and CDR2 are MNHNY and SVGAGI (reference sequence). The CDR3 length is 14 residues. DNA for the CDR3: TGTGCCAGCAGTTACTCGAGGGCGGCGTACGAGCAGTACTTC. It translates to CASSYSRAAYEQYF.

J is TRBJ1-1 and V is TRBV6-5; 7 nucleotides match TRBD1. J gave up 7 bases and V 4 bases, and 3 bases lay outside the gene matches. CDR3 length: 12 amino acids. CDR1 and CDR2 (germline): MNHEY, SVGAGI. CDR3 bases: TGTGCCAGCAGTTCCAGACAGGGTGAAGCTTTCTTT. Amino acid sequence: CASSSRQGEAFF.